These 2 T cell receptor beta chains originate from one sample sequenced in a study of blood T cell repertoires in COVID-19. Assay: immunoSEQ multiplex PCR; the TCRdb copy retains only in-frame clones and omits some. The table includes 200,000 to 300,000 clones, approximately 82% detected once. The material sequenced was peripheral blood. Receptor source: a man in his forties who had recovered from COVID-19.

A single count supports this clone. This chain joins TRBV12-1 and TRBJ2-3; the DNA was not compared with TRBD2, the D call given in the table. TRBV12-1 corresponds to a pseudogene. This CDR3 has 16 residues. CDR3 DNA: TGTGCCAGCAGCCAAGCGGGGGGGCTAATGAAGGATACGCAGTATTTT. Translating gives CASSQAGGLMKDTQYF.

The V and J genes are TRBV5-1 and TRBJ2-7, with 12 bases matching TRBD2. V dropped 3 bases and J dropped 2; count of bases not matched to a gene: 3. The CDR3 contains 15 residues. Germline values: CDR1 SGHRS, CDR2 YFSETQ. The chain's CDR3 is CASSSLAGGTYEQYF. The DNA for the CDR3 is TGCGCCAGCAGCTCCCTAGCGGGAGGGACCTACGAGCAGTACTTC. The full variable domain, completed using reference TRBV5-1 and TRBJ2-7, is KAGVTQTPRYLIKTRGQQVTLSCSPISGHRSVSWYQQTPGQGLQFLFEYFSETQRNKGNFPGRFSGRQFSNSRSEMNVSTLELGDSALYLCASSSLAGGTYEQYFGPGTRLTVT.